The 18 T cell receptor beta chains in this list originate from one sample, sequenced in a study of blood T cell repertoires in COVID-19. Produced via immunoSEQ multiplex PCR; TCRdb's table is partial and in-frame only. The sample includes approximately 360,000 clones, over 80% seen only once; the top ten take approximately 5%. Sequenced sample: PBMCs or T cells enriched from blood (not recorded which). Every receptor here comes from a woman aged 45 to 65 who had recovered from COVID-19.

The rearrangement joins TRBV18 to TRBJ1-2, with TRBD1 as a possible D gene (6 bases). This CDR3 contains 14 residues. Germline values: CDR1 KGHSH, CDR2 LQKENI. The V and J ends lost 3 bases and 8 bases respectively, with 16 bases between them. CDR3 sequence reads: CASSPKGQHQGYTF. The CDR3 DNA reads as TGTGCCAGCTCACCGAAAGGACAGCATCAAGGCTACACCTTC.

This chain joins TRBV27 and TRBJ1-1; D uncertain. The CDR3 is 13 residues long. Trimming took off 6 bases at V and 0 bases at J, with 8 bases between the two ends. Germline-derived CDR1 and CDR2 are MNHEY and SMNVEV (reference sequence). The CDR3 spells CASRTSMNTEAFF. The CDR3, as DNA: TGTGCCAGCAGAACTTCTATGAACACTGAAGCTTTCTTT.

The chain links TRBV14 to TRBJ1-2; the match to TRBD1 covers 7 bases. CDR1 is SGHDN and CDR2 is FVKESK in the germline V gene. The CDR3 contains 15 residues. Trimming cost V 1 base and J 3 bases; bases outside gene matches: 5. CDR3 sequence: CASSQVGTEDYGYTF. The CDR3 DNA reads as TGTGCCAGCAGCCAAGTTGGGACAGAGGACTATGGCTACACCTTC.

The V gene is TRBV29-1, the J gene TRBJ2-3; D not resolved. V was pared by 1 base and J by 3 bases, with 5 bases between. The CDR3 is made up of 12 amino acids. Germline V CDR1 and CDR2: SQVTM, ANQGSEA. CDR3 in DNA: TGCAGCGTTGAAGTCCAGACAGATACGCAGTATTTT. Translation gives CSVEVQTDTQYF.

The DNA of the CDR3 is TGTGCCAGCAGTATCGGACAGGGGGTGTTCGGGACCTACGAGCAGTACTTC. Protein sequence: CASSIGQGVFGTYEQYF. The rearrangement links TRBV6-2 or TRBV6-3 to TRBJ2-7; 10 positions agree with TRBD1. The CDR3 length is 17 residues. Germline values: CDR1 MNHEY, CDR2 SVGEGT. V trimming: 5 bases; J trimming: 2 bases; junction bases outside the gene matches: 12.

This chain uses TRBV7-2 with TRBJ2-1; 9 bases match TRBD2. Per germline, CDR1 SGHTA and CDR2 FQGNSA. With V trimmed by 5 bases and J by 2 bases, 7 bases remained unmatched. The CDR3 loop spans 16 amino acids. The CDR3 loop is CASSVSGTSTYNEQFF. CDR3 coding DNA: TGTGCCAGCAGCGTGAGCGGGACTAGCACCTACAATGAGCAGTTCTTC.

This clone was seen only a few times. The gene calls are TRBV7-2 and TRBJ2-3; D perhaps matches TRBD2 (7 bases). The V end was cut by 1 base, the J end by 2 bases, with 13 bases between. This CDR3 has 16 amino acids. Germline lookup yields CDR1 SGHTA and CDR2 FQGNSA. The CDR3 nucleotides are TGTGCCAGCAGCTTAGGAGGGGGGGCTGTCACAGATACGCAGTATTTT. It translates to CASSLGGGAVTDTQYF.

This clone has only a few counts. The chain has TRBV5-6 and TRBJ1-2; D possibly corresponds to TRBD1 (6 bases). The germline CDR1 and CDR2 sequences are SGHDT and YYEEEE. The CDR3 has 15 amino acids. Trimming took off 0 bases at V and 4 bases at J, with 13 bases between the two ends. The CDR3: CASSLAQGWSYGYTF. DNA of the CDR3: TGTGCCAGCAGCTTGGCCCAGGGGTGGAGCTATGGCTACACCTTC. The complete variable domain, with remaining parts taken from reference TRBV5-6 and TRBJ1-2, reads DAGVTQSPTHLIKTRGQQVTLRCSPKSGHDTVSWYQQALGQGPQFIFQYYEEEERQRGNFPDRFSGHQFPNYSSELNVNALLLGDSALYLCASSLAQGWSYGYTFGSGTRLTVV.

The chain employs TRBV14 and TRBJ2-7, with D possibly matching TRBD2 (6 bases). From germline, CDR1 is SGHDN and CDR2 FVKESK. V was shortened by 4 bases and J by 1 base, with 17 bases between the two germline ends. There are 16 residues in the CDR3. CDR3 residues: CASSPGRGLASYEQYF. Here the CDR3 DNA reads TGTGCCAGCAGCCCCGGGCGGGGTTTGGCGTCCTACGAGCAGTACTTC.

The J gene is TRBJ1-6, the V gene TRBV5-6; TRBD1 matches 7 bases. This CDR3 is built from 14 residues. The V and J ends lost 4 bases and 10 bases, in that order; junction bases with no gene match: 8. The V gene's germline CDR1 is SGHDT and CDR2 YYEEEE. This CDR3 reads CASSIQGSDSPLHF. DNA for the CDR3: TGTGCCAGCAGCATACAGGGGTCGGACTCACCCCTCCACTTT.

This chain uses TRBV6-2 or TRBV6-3 with TRBJ2-7; D perhaps matches TRBD2 (5 bases). Germline V gene data show CDR1 as MNHEY and CDR2 as SVGEGT. V lost 0 bases, J lost 3 bases, and 12 bases lay in between. CDR3 length equals 15 residues. DNA for the CDR3: TGTGCCAGCAGTTACTCGATGAGGGAAAACTACGAGCAGTACTTC. It specifies CASSYSMRENYEQYF.

A word on this clone: The DNA is left out, because the CDR3 cannot be placed on it with certainty; the CDR3 is given as TCRdb lists it. This rearrangement joins TRBV21-1 to TRBJ2-2; the table assigns TRBD2, which was not confirmed against the DNA. TRBV21-1 constitutes a pseudogene. The CDR3 contains 19 residues when both ends are counted. The CDR3 protein is CASSPNPGLVVRRAGELFF.

This clone has just a few counts. The gene calls are TRBV5-1 and TRBJ1-1; 10 nucleotides agree with TRBD1. V shed 4 bases and J 1 base; nucleotides not matched to a gene: 7. Looked up from germline, CDR1 is SGHRS and CDR2 is YFSETQ. CDR3 length: 16 amino acids. CDR3: CASSPEGTGENTEAFF. CDR3 DNA sequence: TGCGCCAGCAGCCCGGAAGGGACAGGGGAGAACACTGAAGCTTTCTTT.

The count of this clone is one. The chain joins TRBV3-1 (or the pseudogene TRBV3-2) to TRBJ2-3; 10 bases match TRBD2. This CDR3 is built from 16 residues. CDR1 and CDR2 (germline): LGHDT, YNNKEL (reference sequence). The V segment lost 2 bases and the J segment 2 bases; nucleotides outside the gene matches: 4. CDR3 protein: CASSQISGGHTDTQYF. DNA of the CDR3: TGTGCCAGCAGCCAAATTAGCGGGGGGCACACAGATACGCAGTATTTT.

The chain couples TRBV27 to TRBJ1-1; 7 bases agree with TRBD1. The CDR3 totals 15 residues. The V segment lost 0 bases and the J segment 1 base; nucleotides outside the gene matches: 2. Germline V gives CDR1 MNHEY, CDR2 SMNVEV (reference sequence). CDR3 sequence reads: CASSLSGQPNTEAFF. CDR3 coding DNA: TGTGCCAGCAGTTTATCGGGACAGCCGAACACTGAAGCTTTCTTT.

V is TRBV7-2 and J is TRBJ1-2; 9 bases agree with TRBD1. V dropped 0 bases and J dropped 8; count of bases not matched to a gene: 10. The CDR3 runs 16 residues. Germline CDR1 is SGHTA and CDR2 is FQGNSA. The CDR3 is CASSLAVAGQGRGYTF. In DNA form, the CDR3 reads TGTGCCAGCAGCTTAGCGGTCGCGGGACAGGGTCGAGGCTACACCTTC.

The chain recombines TRBV6-5 with TRBJ2-1; TRBD2 matches at 7 bases. Germline assignment: CDR1 MNHEY and CDR2 SVGAGI. After removal of 6 bases from V and 4 bases from J, the junction contained 9 bases not matched to a gene. The CDR3 is 15 residues long. CDR3 DNA sequence: TGTGCCAGCAGGACATATAGCGGGCCATACAATGAGCAGTTCTTC. This translates into CASRTYSGPYNEQFF.

The chain employs TRBV4-2 and TRBJ1-1; TRBD1 matches at 9 bases. The CDR3 totals 18 residues. Germline loops: CDR1 LGHNA, CDR2 YNFKEQ. V gave up 4 bases and J gave up 0 bases; unmatched junction bases: 12. The CDR3 DNA sequence: TGTGCCAGCAGCCCGCAACAGGGGGCCATCTTGATGAACACTGAAGCTTTCTTT. It is translated as CASSPQQGAILMNTEAFF.